Listed below are T cell receptor beta chains from one sample, sequenced in a study of blood T cell repertoires in COVID-19. Method: immunoSEQ multiplex PCR; TCRdb's copy keeps in-frame clones and lacks some. The sample records 90,000 to 120,000 clones, 80% to 90% being singletons. The sequenced sample was peripheral blood. All receptors derive from a man between 40 and 49 years old with active or convalescent COVID-19. CDR3s leave out the opening cysteine and the closing phenylalanine or tryptophan.

j_call cdr3_length v_call cdr3_aa
TRBJ2-7 13 TRBV10-3 AISELRTTSYEQY
TRBJ2-7 14 TRBV28 ASYAPPGQGGGEQY
TRBJ1-4 14 TRBV30 AWTRGGGASHEKLF
TRBJ2-7 12 TRBV19 ASSPAGGSYEQY
TRBJ2-6 16 TRBV18 ASSRVGPQIPGANVLT
TRBJ2-5 13 TRBV18 ASSPPPFDRQAQY
TRBJ2-1 16 TRBV27 ASSSPGGGQGRYNEQF
TRBJ1-2 12 TRBV5-1 ASSRLLTDDGYT
TRBJ2-1 15 TRBV5-4 ASSDPLASSSYNEQF
TRBJ2-7 12 TRBV30 ASNGGGRATEQY
TRBJ1-1 12 TRBV5-5 ASSLSPAATEAF
TRBJ1-6 14 TRBV7-2 ASSLSSLGGSSPLH
TRBJ2-7 11 TRBV9 ASSSDRDYEQY
TRBJ1-5 15 TRBV19 ASSMGPLPGTGGTKH
TRBJ2-1 14 TRBV11-3 ASSLGTGGLYNEQF
TRBJ2-5 11 TRBV18 ASSGQDQETQY
TRBJ1-3 15 TRBV7-2 ASSLVVGWGAGNTIY
TRBJ1-2 14 TRBV19 ASSIEQLKRTDGYT
TRBJ2-5 11 TRBV10-3 AISPRGQETQY
TRBJ1-4 16 TRBV28 ASSPIRRQAPEEEKLF
TRBJ1-5 14 TRBV6-2/TRBV6-3 ASSYSVGQRNQPQH
TRBJ1-2 16 TRBV5-6 ASSFTFDTGDSNYGYT
TRBJ2-3 11 TRBV10-3 ATRLASTDTQY
TRBJ2-3 12 TRBV7-2 ASSLTSGTDTQY
TRBJ1-5 14 TRBV5-8 ASSSGGSYSNQPQH
TRBJ2-7 12 TRBV11-2 ASSLSGTTYEQY
TRBJ1-2 12 TRBV11-2 ASSWDRGQNGYT
TRBJ2-7 10 TRBV9 ASSSAGYEQY
TRBJ1-2 13 TRBV6-5 ASSFDRARDYGYT
TRBJ2-2 12 TRBV30 AFTGQWNTGELF
TRBJ2-7 12 TRBV28 ASRGTSVTYEQY
TRBJ2-5 13 TRBV28 ASSLGVGGRQTQY
TRBJ2-1 11 TRBV24-1 ATSDEPGYEQF
TRBJ1-6 17 TRBV3-1/TRBV3-2 ASSQENSRWSSYNSPLH
TRBJ2-7 13 TRBV2 ASSVSGSVTGEQY
TRBJ2-3 11 TRBV19 ASPWEGTDTQY
TRBJ1-1 13 TRBV15 ATSRDRGPGTEAF
TRBJ1-1 14 TRBV7-9 ASSLGQGAGDTEAF
TRBJ2-1 14 TRBV18 ASSPGRESLRNEQF
TRBJ2-7 9 TRBV5-1 ASSFRDEQY
TRBJ1-1 13 TRBV11-2 ASSRRTGFGTEAF
TRBJ1-2 13 TRBV4-3 ASSQTLTGVYGYT
TRBJ1-5 12 TRBV19 ASSTREGNQPQH
TRBJ2-1 13 TRBV28 ASSETGDPYNEQF
TRBJ2-3 15 TRBV24-1 ATSDYGRYPSTDTQY
TRBJ2-7 14 TRBV7-9 ASSSPLSGRSHEQY